The 8 T cell receptor beta chains given below trace back to one sample, sequenced in a study of blood T cell repertoires in COVID-19. Here immunoSEQ multiplex PCR was the method, and the copy in TCRdb shows in-frame clones only, minus some. The sample shows hundreds of thousands of clones, 86% of them seen only once. Sequenced input: peripheral blood. The source of these receptors is a woman aged 25-40 years with active or convalescent COVID-19.

This chain uses TRBV18 with TRBJ2-1; 10 nucleotides agree with TRBD2. The germline CDR1 and CDR2 sequences are KGHSH and LQKENI. This CDR3 contains 15 residues. V lost 7 bases and J lost 4; bases outside the gene matches: 7. The CDR3 sequence is CASFKREGGYNEQFF. The CDR3 DNA is TGTGCCAGCTTTAAGCGGGAGGGTGGATACAATGAGCAGTTCTTC.

This sequence joins TRBV3-1 (or the pseudogene TRBV3-2) and TRBJ2-5; D unclear. This CDR3 has 14 amino acids. Trimming left V 4 bases short and J 0 bases short, with 9 bases between. Germline V gives CDR1 LGHDT, CDR2 YNNKEL (reference sequence). In nucleotides, the CDR3 is TGTGCCAGCAGCCCACAACCTTACCAAGAGACCCAGTACTTC. This codes for CASSPQPYQETQYF.

The chain recombines TRBV7-9 with TRBJ2-2; D ambiguous. The CDR3 has 14 residues. Trimming shortened V by 1 base and J by 1 base, and 4 bases separated the two germline ends. Germline loops: CDR1 SEHNR, CDR2 FQNEAQ (reference sequence). Here the CDR3 DNA reads TGTGCCAGCAGCTTAGTTAGGAACACCGGGGAGCTGTTTTTT. This sequence encodes CASSLVRNTGELFF.

This clone appeared once. The V gene is TRBV2, the J gene TRBJ2-1, with TRBD1 identical over 9 bases. The germline V gene encodes CDR1 SNHLY and CDR2 FYNNEI. The CDR3 is 15 amino acids. V was pared by 7 bases and J by 6 bases, with 10 bases of the junction left unmatched. CDR3: CASTTIGTGTNEQFF. DNA for the CDR3: TGTGCCAGCACTACGATCGGGACAGGGACCAATGAGCAGTTCTTC.

This chain joins TRBV7-9 and TRBJ1-5; 7 bases are shared with TRBD1. V lost 2 bases and J lost 7; bases outside the gene matches: 8. Germline V lookup: CDR1 SEHNR, CDR2 FQNEAQ (reference sequence). This CDR3 contains 15 residues. The CDR3 region has the DNA TGTGCCAGCAGCTTAAAGGAGGGGGCTCAGCAGCCCCAGCATTTT. It is translated as CASSLKEGAQQPQHF.

This chain links TRBV14 with TRBJ2-5; a weak D match, TRBD1 (6 bases). The CDR3 has 15 residues. Germline CDR1 is SGHDN and CDR2 is FVKESK. Trimming pared 4 bases from V and 2 bases from J, leaving 14 bases between. The CDR3 sequence: CASSLQGLLQETQYF. CDR3 bases: TGTGCCAGCAGCCTTCAGGGGCTGCTACAAGAGACCCAGTACTTC.

This rearrangement joins TRBV4-1 to TRBJ2-3, with 13 nucleotides matching TRBD2. V shed 4 bases and J 2 bases; nucleotides not matched to a gene: 3. The CDR3 runs 16 residues. The germline V gene has CDR1 MGHRA and CDR2 YSYEKL. The CDR3: CASSRTSGGLTDTQYF. Here the CDR3 DNA reads TGCGCCAGCAGCCGGACTAGCGGGGGCCTCACAGATACGCAGTATTTT.

A remark on this clone: Other DNA sequences of this sample code for an identical CDR3. The gene calls are TRBV6-5 and TRBJ2-7; TRBD2 might be the D (6 bases). CDR3 length: 12 residues. The germline V gene has CDR1 MNHEY and CDR2 SVGAGI. V lost 2 bases and J lost 6, with 8 bases in between. CDR3 sequence reads: CASSYVGGEQYF. The CDR3 coding sequence is TGTGCCAGCAGTTACGTCGGGGGCGAGCAGTACTTC.